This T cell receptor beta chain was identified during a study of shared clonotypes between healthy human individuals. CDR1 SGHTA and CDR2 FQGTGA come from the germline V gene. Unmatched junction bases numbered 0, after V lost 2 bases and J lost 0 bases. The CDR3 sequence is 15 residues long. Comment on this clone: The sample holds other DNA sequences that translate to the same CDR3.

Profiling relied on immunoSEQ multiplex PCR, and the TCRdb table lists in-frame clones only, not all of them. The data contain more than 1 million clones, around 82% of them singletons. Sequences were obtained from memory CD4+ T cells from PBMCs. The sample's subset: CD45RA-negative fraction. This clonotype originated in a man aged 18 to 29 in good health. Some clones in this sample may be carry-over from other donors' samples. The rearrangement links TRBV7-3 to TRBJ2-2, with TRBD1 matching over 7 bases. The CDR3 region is CASSLQGANTGELFF. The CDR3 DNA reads TGTGCCAGCAGCTTACAGGGGGCGAACACCGGGGAGCTGTTTTTT.